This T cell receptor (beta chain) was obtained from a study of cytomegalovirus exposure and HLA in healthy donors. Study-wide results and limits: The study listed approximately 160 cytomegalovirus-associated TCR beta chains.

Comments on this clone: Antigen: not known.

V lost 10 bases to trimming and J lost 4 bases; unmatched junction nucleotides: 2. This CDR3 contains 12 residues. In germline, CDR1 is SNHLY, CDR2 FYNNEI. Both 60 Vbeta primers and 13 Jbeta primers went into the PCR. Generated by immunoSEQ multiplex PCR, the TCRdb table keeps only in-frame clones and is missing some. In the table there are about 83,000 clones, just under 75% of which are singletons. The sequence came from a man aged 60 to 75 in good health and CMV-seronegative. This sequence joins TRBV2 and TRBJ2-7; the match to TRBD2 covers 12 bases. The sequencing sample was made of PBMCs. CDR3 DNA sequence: TGTGCCAAGGGACTAGCGGGTTACGAGCAGTACTTC. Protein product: CAKGLAGYEQYF.